This T cell receptor (beta chain) originates from a study of shared clonotypes between healthy human individuals (TCRdb year 2020). Broadly, across the study: The cohort comprised a couple of women and three men aged 18 to 49 years. Per donor, three plates each were used for CD4 naive and CD4 memory, two for CD8 naive, and one for CD8 memory. Different laboratories and diverse techniques were used to prepare libraries and sequence TCR repertoires, to increase sequencing depth and limit assay-specific biases. Per donor, leukapheresis produced somewhere between about 0.9 and 9.5 billion PBMCs. To estimate repertoire size and how much clonotype sharing occurs between individuals, the study deeply sequenced the blood TCR repertoires of 4 to 6 healthy adults. Here is what the overall study found, with its caveats: Pairwise subsampling led to the expectation that sequencing depth would affect the degree of clonotype sharing among donors. Sampling was restricted to blood, and TCR repertoires in tissue are likely to differ from TCR repertoires in blood. Estimated clonotype richness was generally larger for naive than for memory subsets. Across a handful of donors, roughly 5.1% of naive CD4, around 3.3% of naive CD8, roughly 2.3% of memory CD4, and under 0.45% of memory CD8 clonotypes were shared. The genetic and exposure-history diversity represented was limited by the small number of donors. Incomplete sequencing was indicated by rarefaction of sorted-subset datasets, despite the large sequencing depth. Clonotypes shared by all four sorted-subset donors showed higher generation probabilities than non-shared clonotypes.

Taken from cysteine to phenylalanine, the CDR3 has 13 residues. Solely the CDR3 DNA is kept, with 39 bases framed from the first base. V is shortened by 2 bases, J by 6 bases, and the region joining them spans 7 bases. CDR1 and CDR2 were assigned from the germline V gene (reference sequence) as SEHNR and FQNEAQ. Healthy HIV-negative adults with no recently reported acute infections or vaccinations were included as donors. All donors were Caucasian adults living in Nashville, Tennessee, USA. CD4+ T cells were enriched by magnetic negative selection; naive cells were then positively selected on CD45RA, and the negative fraction formed the memory subset. Blood was collected by leukapheresis, and PBMCs were isolated by Ficoll-Histopaque density gradient centrifugation and then cryopreserved in liquid nitrogen vapor phase. Analytical flow cytometry was used to check the purity and quantity of each magnetically sorted T cell population. Genomic DNA was isolated from each sorted fraction and quantified by UV absorbance on a Nanodrop 2000c.

Using the deep immunoSEQ assay, TCR CDR3 regions were amplified from genomic DNA by multiplex PCR. For each cell subset, the extracted genomic DNA was distributed evenly across all wells of several immunoSEQ 96-well plates, and each plate served as one replicate. For sorted subsets, roughly 200 ng genomic DNA, equal to about 30,000 T cell genomes, was loaded into each replicate PCR. Purified libraries were quantified with a Qubit 3.0 fluorometer, sized on a Bioanalyzer 2100, and re-quantified with the KAPA Library Quantification kit. A separate single-read 150-cycle Illumina NextSeq 550 flow cell was used to sequence each immunoSEQ 96-well plate. Processing in the source paper ran as follows. The immunoSEQ output contained only junctional sequences without quality scores, so filtering could not match that applied to full-length reads. To assign V/J genes and CDR3, sequences were annotated using PyIR, a Python wrapper for IgBLAST v1.9, with IMGT germline references. Reads were removed for weak V/J assignments (E-value above 1e-6), missing CDR3, stop codons, out-of-frame junctions, or ambiguous translated residues. V3J clonotypes were defined as sequences sharing an identical inferred V gene, J gene, and CDR3 amino acid sequence. Percentage overlap between repertoires was computed as shared unique clonotypes divided by the size of the smaller repertoire. Three approaches were used to assess repertoire richness: RTK rarefaction, the Chao1 estimator, and Recon v2.1 estimates of unobserved clonotypes. OLGA was used to compute generation probabilities for all TCRbeta clonotypes that the gDNA method yielded from four donors. TCRdb mirrors the immuneACCESS table, restricted to in-frame sequences. Some clones are absent from its copies; in checked studies, under half trace to an unresolved V gene, and the reason for the others is unknown. From that table come the V and J calls and clone size; the DNA was used to work out D and trimming. Recorded for this sample are roughly 2.4 million clones; approximately 96% of them occurred a single time. Around 0.13% of the sample is taken by the ten largest.

With respect to this clone: The target of this receptor is not known. No quality values exist for individual bases; no much larger clone is one base distant. Other DNA sequences in the sample encode the same CDR3.

The specimen sequenced was naive CD4+ T cells sorted from blood. In the paper's terms, the cell subset or site label means: CD45RA+ positively selected. The rearrangement joined TRBV7-9 to TRBJ2-2; the D gene cannot be named for sure. The sequence was obtained from a man between 18 and 35 years old in good health. The base sequence is TGTGCCAGCAGCTTACTAGGGCCCGGGGAGCTGTTTTTT. This encodes CASSLLGPGELFF.